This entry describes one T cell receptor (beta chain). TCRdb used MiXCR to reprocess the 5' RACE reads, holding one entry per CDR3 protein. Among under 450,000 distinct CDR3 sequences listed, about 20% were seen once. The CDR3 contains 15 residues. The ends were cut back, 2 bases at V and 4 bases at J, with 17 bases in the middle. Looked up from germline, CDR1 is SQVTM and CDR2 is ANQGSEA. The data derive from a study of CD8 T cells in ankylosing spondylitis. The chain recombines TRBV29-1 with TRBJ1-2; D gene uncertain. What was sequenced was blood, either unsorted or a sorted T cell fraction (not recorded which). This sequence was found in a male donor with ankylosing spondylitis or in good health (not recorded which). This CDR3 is CSVEILEGPIYGYTF. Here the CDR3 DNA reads TGCAGCGTTGAAATTCTGGAAGGGCCCATCTATGGCTACACCTTC.